The rows below give T cell receptor beta chains drawn from one sample of a study of control samples from healthy donors and cancer patients. TCRdb's table, derived via immunoSEQ multiplex PCR, lists solely in-frame clones and lacks some. The sample contains over 85,000 clones, over 85% of which appear only once. What was sequenced was blood. Every receptor here comes from a woman aged 30 to 39 in good health. Both conserved end residues are part of each CDR3. Each record gives: clone size, V gene, J gene, CDR3 length, D gene, CDR3 DNA, CDR3 protein. D genes are given only for firm matches. Size values are once, few and many counts, or a class for expanded clones, and some rows have none.

-	TRBV15	TRBJ1-2	15	TRBD1	TGTGCCACCAGCGGAGACAGGGGGCGAGTACGGGGCTACACCTTC	CATSGDRGRVRGYTF
-	TRBV4-1	TRBJ1-6	16	-	TGCGCCAGCAGCCAACAACAGGGTAGAACGAATTCACCCCTCCACTTT	CASSQQQGRTNSPLHF
-	TRBV18	TRBJ1-5	14	-	TGTGCCAGCTCACCATCAGGGTTAAATCAGCCCCAGCATTTT	CASSPSGLNQPQHF
-	TRBV19	TRBJ2-1	15	TRBD2	TGTGCCAGTAGTATAGCCCTTTCGGGGGGAGATGAGCAGTTCTTC	CASSIALSGGDEQFF
-	TRBV4-1	TRBJ1-4	15	-	TGCGCCAGCAGCCAAGATTGGCCCACGGCTGAAAAACTGTTTTTT	CASSQDWPTAEKLFF
-	TRBV5-1	TRBJ1-4	15	-	TGCGCCAGCAGCTTGCAGGGGCGAACTAATGAAAAACTGTTTTTT	CASSLQGRTNEKLFF
-	TRBV10-3	TRBJ1-1	13	-	TGTGCCATCAGTGCTGGGGTGAACACTGAAGCTTTCTTT	CAISAGVNTEAFF
-	TRBV5-1	TRBJ2-4	17	TRBD1	TGCGCCAGCAGCTTGTTGGGGACAGGGAGCGGGAAAAACATTCAGTACTTC	CASSLLGTGSGKNIQYF
-	TRBV7-9	TRBJ2-7	15	TRBD1	TGTGCCAGCAGCCCGCAGACAGGGGGAAACTACGAGCAGTACTTC	CASSPQTGGNYEQYF
once	TRBV28	TRBJ2-7	15	-	TGTGCCAGCAGTTCCCGCCTTTGGGATGCCTACGAGCAGTACTTC	CASSSRLWDAYEQYF
-	TRBV2	TRBJ1-5	14	-	TGTGCCAGCAGTTATCTGGGACAAAACCAGCCCCAGCATTTT	CASSYLGQNQPQHF
-	TRBV3-1/TRBV3-2	TRBJ2-5	14	-	TGTGCCAGCAGCAAAAGGGGGGGACAAGAGACCCAGTACTTC	CASSKRGGQETQYF
-	TRBV3-1/TRBV3-2	TRBJ1-3	14	-	TGTGCCAGCAGCCACTATGACCGGGGAAACACCATATATTTT	CASSHYDRGNTIYF
once	TRBV10-1	TRBJ2-7	13	-	TGCGCCAGCAGTGAAATGCATGGTTACGAGCAGTACTTC	CASSEMHGYEQYF
few	TRBV12-3/TRBV12-4	TRBJ1-1	12	-	TGTGCCAGCAGCCCCATGAACACTGAAGCTTTCTTT	CASSPMNTEAFF
-	TRBV2	TRBJ2-7	15	TRBD1	TGTGCCAGCAGTGTATACGGACAGGGGACGGACGAGCAGTACTTC	CASSVYGQGTDEQYF
-	TRBV9	TRBJ2-5	15	-	TGTGCCAGCAGCGACCGCCGGGACCCCCAAGAGACCCAGTACTTC	CASSDRRDPQETQYF
-	TRBV5-1	TRBJ1-1	14	TRBD1	TGCGCCAGCAGCTTGACAGGGGGCGACACTGAAGCTTTCTTT	CASSLTGGDTEAFF
-	TRBV10-2	TRBJ1-1	13	-	TGCGCCAGCAGTTCAAGGGAAACCGCTGAAGCTTTCTTT	CASSSRETAEAFF
-	TRBV9	TRBJ2-2	14	-	TGTGCCAGCAGCGTAGTCTCATCAGACGGGGAGCTGTTTTTT	CASSVVSSDGELFF
-	TRBV9	TRBJ1-1	13	TRBD1	TGTGCCAGCAGCGTAGATGGGACAGGCGAAGCTTTCTTT	CASSVDGTGEAFF
-	TRBV10-3	TRBJ2-5	20	TRBD2	TGTGCCATCAGTGAGTCAGGTGGATTTAGCGGGAGGGCTCCACAAGAGACCCAGTACTTC	CAISESGGFSGRAPQETQYF
-	TRBV2	TRBJ2-1	16	TRBD2	TGTGCCAGCACCCCTAGGACTAGCGGGGGGGCCAATGAGCAGTTCTTC	CASTPRTSGGANEQFF